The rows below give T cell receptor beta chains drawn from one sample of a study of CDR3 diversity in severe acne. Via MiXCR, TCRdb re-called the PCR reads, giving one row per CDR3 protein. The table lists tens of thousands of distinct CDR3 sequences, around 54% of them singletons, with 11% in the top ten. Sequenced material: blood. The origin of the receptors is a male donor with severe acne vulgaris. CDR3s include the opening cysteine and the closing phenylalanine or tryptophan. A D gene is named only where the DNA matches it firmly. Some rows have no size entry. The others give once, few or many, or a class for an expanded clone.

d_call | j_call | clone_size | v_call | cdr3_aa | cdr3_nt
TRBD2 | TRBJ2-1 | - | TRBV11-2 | CASGLHLAGGLRDEQFF | TGTGCCAGCGGCTTACATCTAGCGGGAGGGTTACGCGATGAGCAGTTCTTC
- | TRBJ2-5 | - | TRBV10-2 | CASSPITQYF | TGCGCCAGCAGTCCAATAACCCAGTACTTC
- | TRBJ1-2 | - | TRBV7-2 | CASSHWSQAIYGYTF | TGCGCCAGCAGCCATTGGTCACAGGCAATCTATGGCTACACCTTC
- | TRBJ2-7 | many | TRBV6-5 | CASSYSGGGISEQYF | TGTGCCAGCAGTTACTCAGGGGGGGGGATCAGCGAGCAGTACTTC
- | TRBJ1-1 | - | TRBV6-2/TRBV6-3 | CTSRAEGIEAFF | TGTACCAGCAGGGCGGAGGGGATTGAAGCTTTCTTT
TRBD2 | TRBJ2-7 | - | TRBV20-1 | CSARGGTGEQYF | TGCAGTGCTAGGGGGGGGACTGGCGAGCAGTACTTC
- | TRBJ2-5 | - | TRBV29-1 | CSVDLFQQTQYF | TGCAGCGTTGATTTGTTCCAACAGACCCAGTACTTC
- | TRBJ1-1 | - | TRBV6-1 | CASSFSGTAGTEAFF | TGTGCCAGCAGCTTTAGCGGGACGGCGGGCACTGAAGCTTTCTTT
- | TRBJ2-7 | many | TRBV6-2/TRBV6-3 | CASCYIPGLPTTTYEQYF | TGTGCCAGCTGCTATATCCCGGGACTCCCAACTACAACCTACGAGCAGTACTTC
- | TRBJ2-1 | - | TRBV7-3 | CASSAPGEDEQFF | TGTGCCAGCAGCGCTCCGGGGGAGGATGAGCAGTTCTTC
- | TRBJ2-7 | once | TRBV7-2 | CASSLGYGREQYF | TGTGCCAGCAGCTTAGGTTACGGACGCGAGCAGTACTTC
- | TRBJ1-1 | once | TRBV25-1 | CASSESGTPNTEAFF | TGTGCCAGCAGTGAATCAGGGACACCCAACACTGAAGCTTTCTTT
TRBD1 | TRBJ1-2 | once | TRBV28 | CASSFMGDRALYGYTF | TGTGCCAGCAGTTTCATGGGGGACAGGGCTCTCTATGGCTACACCTTC
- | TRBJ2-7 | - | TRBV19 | CASSTGPYEQYF | TGTGCCAGTAGTACCGGACCCTACGAGCAGTACTTC
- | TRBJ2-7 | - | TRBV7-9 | CASSSYNSPLYLQYF | TGTGCCAGCAGCTCCTATAATTCCCCCCTCTACTTGCAGTACTTC
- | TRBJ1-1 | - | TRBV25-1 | CASSELGDGPEAFF | TGTGCCAGCAGTGAGTTAGGGGACGGACCTGAAGCTTTCTTT